The source of this T cell receptor beta chain is a study of cytomegalovirus exposure and HLA in healthy donors. In the study overall: Prior work identified about 120 million unique TCR beta sequences in some 180 million T cells.

Primers included in the PCR were 60 Vbeta and 13 Jbeta primers. Clones were read by immunoSEQ multiplex PCR, and TCRdb kept only the in-frame ones, dropping some. The sample shows roughly 63,000 clones, 75% of them seen only once. Sample: PBMCs. The TCR was taken from a woman aged 40 to 50 in good health and CMV-seropositive.

The CDR3 coding sequence is TGTGCCAGCAGGGAGACAGGAGCTAACTATGGCTACACCTTC. This sequence encodes CASRETGANYGYTF. The rearrangement links TRBV5-6 to TRBJ1-2, with a weak D call TRBD1 (6 bases). V was pared by 5 bases and J by 0 bases, with 11 bases between. Germline assignment: CDR1 SGHDT and CDR2 YYEEEE. The CDR3 contains 14 residues.